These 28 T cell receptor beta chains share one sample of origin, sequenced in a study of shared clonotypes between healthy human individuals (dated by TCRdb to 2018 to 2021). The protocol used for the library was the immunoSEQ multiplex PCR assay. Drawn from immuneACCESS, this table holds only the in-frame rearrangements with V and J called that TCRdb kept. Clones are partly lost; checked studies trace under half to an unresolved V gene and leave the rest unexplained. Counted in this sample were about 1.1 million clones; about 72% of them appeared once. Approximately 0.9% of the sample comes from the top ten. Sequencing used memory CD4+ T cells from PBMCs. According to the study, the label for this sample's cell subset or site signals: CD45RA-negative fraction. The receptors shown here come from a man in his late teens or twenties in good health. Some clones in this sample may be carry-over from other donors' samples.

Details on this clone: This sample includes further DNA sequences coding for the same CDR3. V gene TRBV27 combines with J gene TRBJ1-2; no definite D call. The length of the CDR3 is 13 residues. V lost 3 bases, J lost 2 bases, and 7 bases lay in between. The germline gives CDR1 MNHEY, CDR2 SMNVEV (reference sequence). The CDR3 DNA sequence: TGTGCCAGCAGTTTCCGGGGAAACTATGGCTACACCTTC. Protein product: CASSFRGNYGYTF.

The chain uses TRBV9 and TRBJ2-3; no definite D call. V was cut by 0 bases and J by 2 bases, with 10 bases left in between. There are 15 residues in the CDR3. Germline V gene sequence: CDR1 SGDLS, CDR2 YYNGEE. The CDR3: CASSVGSQPTDTQYF. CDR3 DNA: TGTGCCAGCAGCGTAGGGTCGCAGCCCACAGATACGCAGTATTTT.

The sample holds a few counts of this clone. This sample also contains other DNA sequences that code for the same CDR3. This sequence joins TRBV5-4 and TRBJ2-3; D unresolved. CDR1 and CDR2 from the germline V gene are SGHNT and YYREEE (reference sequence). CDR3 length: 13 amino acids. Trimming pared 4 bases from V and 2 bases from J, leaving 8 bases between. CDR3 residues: CASSPTSTDTQYF. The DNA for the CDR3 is TGTGCCAGCAGCCCAACGTCCACAGATACGCAGTATTTT.

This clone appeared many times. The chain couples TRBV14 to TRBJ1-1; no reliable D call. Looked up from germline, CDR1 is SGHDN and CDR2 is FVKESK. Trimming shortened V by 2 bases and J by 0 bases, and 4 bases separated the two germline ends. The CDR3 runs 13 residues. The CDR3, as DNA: TGTGCCAGCAGCCAAAAGGTGAACACTGAAGCTTTCTTT. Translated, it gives CASSQKVNTEAFF.

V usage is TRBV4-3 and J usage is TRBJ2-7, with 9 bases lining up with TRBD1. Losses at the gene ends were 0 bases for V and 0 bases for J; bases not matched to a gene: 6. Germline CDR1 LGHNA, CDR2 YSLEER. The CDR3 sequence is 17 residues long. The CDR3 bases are TGCGCCAGCAGCCAAGACCGGACAGGGGCGAGCTCCTACGAGCAGTACTTC. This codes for CASSQDRTGASSYEQYF.

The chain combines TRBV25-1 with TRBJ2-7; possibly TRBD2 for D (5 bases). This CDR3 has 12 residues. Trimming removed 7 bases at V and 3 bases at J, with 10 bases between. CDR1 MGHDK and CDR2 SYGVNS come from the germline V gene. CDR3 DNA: TGTGCCAGCACCGCCCGGGACTACGAGCAGTACTTC. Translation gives CASTARDYEQYF.

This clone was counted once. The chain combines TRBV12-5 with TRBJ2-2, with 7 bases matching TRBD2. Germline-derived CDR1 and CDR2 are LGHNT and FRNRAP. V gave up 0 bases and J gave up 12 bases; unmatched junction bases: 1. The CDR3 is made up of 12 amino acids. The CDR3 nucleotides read TGTGCTAGTGGTTTGGTAGCGGGGCAGCTGTTTTTT. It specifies CASGLVAGQLFF.

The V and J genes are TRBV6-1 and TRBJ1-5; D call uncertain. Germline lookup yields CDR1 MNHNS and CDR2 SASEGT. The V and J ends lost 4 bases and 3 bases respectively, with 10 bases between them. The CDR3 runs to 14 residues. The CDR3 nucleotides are TGTGCCAGCAGTGTTTTGGCCAACAATCAGCCCCAGCATTTT. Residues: CASSVLANNQPQHF.

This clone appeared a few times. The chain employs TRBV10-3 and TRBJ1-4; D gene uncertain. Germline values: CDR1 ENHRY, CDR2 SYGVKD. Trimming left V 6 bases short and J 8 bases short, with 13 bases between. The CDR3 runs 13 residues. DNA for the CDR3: TGTGCCATCAGCACCCCCGCCAAGGAAAAACTGTTTTTT. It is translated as CAISTPAKEKLFF.

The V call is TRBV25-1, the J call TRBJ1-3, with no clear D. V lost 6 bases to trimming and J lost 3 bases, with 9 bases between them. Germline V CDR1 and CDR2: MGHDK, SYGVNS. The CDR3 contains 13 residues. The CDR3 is CASSFVVGNTIYF. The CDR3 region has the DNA TGTGCCAGCAGCTTTGTCGTTGGAAACACCATATATTTT.

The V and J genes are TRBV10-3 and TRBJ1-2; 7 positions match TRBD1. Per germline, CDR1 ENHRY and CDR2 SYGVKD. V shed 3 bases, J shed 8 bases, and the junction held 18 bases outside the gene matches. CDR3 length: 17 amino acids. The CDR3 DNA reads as TGTGCCATCAGTGAATTATCTGCCCTGACAGGGTCGAAGGGCTACACCTTC. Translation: CAISELSALTGSKGYTF.

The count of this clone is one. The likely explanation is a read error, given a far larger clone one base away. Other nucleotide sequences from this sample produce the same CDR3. The CDR3 protein is CASSFLNTEAFF. DNA of the CDR3: TGTGCCAGCAGCTTTTTGAACACTGAAGCTTTCTTT. V usage is TRBV5-5 and J usage is TRBJ1-1; D is uncertain. V lost 2 bases and J lost 0, with 2 bases in between. The CDR3 is 12 residues long. Looked up from germline, CDR1 is SGHKS and CDR2 is YYEKEE (reference sequence).

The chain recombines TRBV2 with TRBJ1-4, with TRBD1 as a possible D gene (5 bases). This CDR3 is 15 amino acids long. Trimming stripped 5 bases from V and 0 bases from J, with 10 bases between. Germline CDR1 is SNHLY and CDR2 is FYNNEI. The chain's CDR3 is CASSLIGATNEKLFF. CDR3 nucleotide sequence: TGTGCCAGCAGTCTAATAGGGGCAACTAATGAAAAACTGTTTTTT.

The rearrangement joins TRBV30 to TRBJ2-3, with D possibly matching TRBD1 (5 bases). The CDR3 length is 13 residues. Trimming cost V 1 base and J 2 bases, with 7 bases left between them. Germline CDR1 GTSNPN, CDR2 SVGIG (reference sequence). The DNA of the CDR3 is TGTGCCTGGAGTGGCAGGGCCACAGATACGCAGTATTTT. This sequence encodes CAWSGRATDTQYF.

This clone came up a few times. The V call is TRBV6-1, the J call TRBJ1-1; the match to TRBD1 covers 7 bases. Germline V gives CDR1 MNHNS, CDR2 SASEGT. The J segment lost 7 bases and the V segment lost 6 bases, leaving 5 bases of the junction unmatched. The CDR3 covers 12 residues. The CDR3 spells CASRVNRGEAFF. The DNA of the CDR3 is TGTGCCAGCAGGGTGAACAGGGGTGAAGCTTTCTTT.

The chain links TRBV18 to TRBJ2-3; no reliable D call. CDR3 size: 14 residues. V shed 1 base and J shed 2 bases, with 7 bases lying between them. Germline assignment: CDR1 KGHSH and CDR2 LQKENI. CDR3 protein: CASSPRLDTDTQYF. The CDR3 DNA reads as TGTGCCAGCTCACCACGTCTCGACACAGATACGCAGTATTTT.

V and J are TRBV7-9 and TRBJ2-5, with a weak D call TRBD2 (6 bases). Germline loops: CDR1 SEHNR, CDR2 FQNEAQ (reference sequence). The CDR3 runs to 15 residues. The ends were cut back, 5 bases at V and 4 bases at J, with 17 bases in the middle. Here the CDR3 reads CASSSNAGLGETQYF. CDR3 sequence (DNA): TGTGCCAGCAGCAGTAACGCGGGGTTGGGAGAGACCCAGTACTTC.

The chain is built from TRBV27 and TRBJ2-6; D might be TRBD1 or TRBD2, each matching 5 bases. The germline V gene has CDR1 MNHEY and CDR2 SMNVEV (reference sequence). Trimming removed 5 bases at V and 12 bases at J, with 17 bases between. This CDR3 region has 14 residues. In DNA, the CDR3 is TGTGCCAGCAGTCCCCGGGACCACCCAAGCGTCCTGACTTTC. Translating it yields CASSPRDHPSVLTF.

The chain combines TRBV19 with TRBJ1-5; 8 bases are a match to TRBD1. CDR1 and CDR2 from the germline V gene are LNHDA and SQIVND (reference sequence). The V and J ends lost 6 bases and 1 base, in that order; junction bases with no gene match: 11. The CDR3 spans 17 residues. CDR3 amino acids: CASRVQGAKRSNQPQHF. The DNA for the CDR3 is TGTGCCAGTAGAGTCCAGGGGGCGAAAAGGAGCAATCAGCCCCAGCATTTT. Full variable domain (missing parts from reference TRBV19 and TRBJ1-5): DGGITQSPKYLFRKEGQNVTLSCEQNLNHDAMYWYRQDPGQGLRLIYYSQIVNDFQKGDIAEGYSVSREKKESFPLTVTSAQKNPTAFYLCASRVQGAKRSNQPQHFGDGTRLSIL.

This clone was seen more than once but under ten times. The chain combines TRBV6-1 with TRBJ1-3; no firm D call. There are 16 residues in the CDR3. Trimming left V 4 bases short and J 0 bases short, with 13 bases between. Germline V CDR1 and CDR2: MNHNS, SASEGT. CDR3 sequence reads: CASSGPLRYSGNTIYF. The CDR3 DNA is TGTGCCAGCAGTGGACCTCTTAGATACTCTGGAAACACCATATATTTT.

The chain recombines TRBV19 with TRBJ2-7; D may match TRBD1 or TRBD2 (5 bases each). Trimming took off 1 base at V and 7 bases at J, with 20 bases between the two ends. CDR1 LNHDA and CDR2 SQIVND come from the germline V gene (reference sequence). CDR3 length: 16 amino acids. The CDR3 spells CASSIVTGTKPREQYF. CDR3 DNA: TGTGCCAGTAGTATAGTTACCGGGACCAAGCCGAGGGAGCAGTACTTC.

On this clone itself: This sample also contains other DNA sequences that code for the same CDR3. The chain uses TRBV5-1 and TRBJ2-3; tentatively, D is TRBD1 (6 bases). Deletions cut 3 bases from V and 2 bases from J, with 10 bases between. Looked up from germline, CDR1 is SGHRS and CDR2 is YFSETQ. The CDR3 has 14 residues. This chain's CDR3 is CASSSQGTTDTQYF. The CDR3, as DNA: TGCGCCAGCAGCTCTCAGGGGACCACAGATACGCAGTATTTT.

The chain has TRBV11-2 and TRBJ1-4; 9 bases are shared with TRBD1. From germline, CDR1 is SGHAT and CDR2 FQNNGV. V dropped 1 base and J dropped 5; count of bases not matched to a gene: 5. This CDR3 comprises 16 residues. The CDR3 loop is CASSLARQGGNEKLFF. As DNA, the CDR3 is TGTGCCAGCAGCTTAGCCCGACAGGGGGGGAATGAAAAACTGTTTTTT.

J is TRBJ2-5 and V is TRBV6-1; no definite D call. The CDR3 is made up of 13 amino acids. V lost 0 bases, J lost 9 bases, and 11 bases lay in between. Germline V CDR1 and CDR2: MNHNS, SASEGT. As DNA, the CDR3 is TGTGCCAGCAGTGAAGCGGACGCTGGGCCCCAGTACTTC. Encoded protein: CASSEADAGPQYF.

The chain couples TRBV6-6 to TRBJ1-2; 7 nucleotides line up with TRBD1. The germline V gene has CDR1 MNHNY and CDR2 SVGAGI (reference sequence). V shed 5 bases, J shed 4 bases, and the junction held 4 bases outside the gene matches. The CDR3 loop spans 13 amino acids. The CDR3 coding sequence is TGTGCCAGCAGTCCCCGACAGGGCTATGGCTACACCTTC. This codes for CASSPRQGYGYTF.

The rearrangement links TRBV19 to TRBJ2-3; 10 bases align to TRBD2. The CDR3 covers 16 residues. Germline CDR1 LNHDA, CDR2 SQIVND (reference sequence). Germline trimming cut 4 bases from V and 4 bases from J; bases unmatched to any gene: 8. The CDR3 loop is CASSTRSSGRPDTQYF. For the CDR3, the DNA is TGTGCCAGTAGTACCCGGTCTAGCGGGAGACCAGATACGCAGTATTTT.

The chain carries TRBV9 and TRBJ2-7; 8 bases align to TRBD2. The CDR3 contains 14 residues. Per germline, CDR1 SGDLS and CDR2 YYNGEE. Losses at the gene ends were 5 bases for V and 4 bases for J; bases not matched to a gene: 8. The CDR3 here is CASSHGRAGYEQYF. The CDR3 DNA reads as TGTGCCAGCAGTCACGGGAGGGCCGGGTACGAGCAGTACTTC.

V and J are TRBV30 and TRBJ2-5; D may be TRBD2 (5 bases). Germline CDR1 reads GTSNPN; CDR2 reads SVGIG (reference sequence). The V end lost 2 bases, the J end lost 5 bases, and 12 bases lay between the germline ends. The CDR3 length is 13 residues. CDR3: CAWSRTSGETQYF. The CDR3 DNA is TGTGCCTGGAGTAGAACTAGTGGGGAGACCCAGTACTTC.